A single sample gave rise to the 12 T cell receptor beta chains below, sequenced in a study of shared clonotypes between healthy human individuals. This table comes from immunoSEQ multiplex PCR, and its TCRdb copy is limited to in-frame clones, with some not included. The sample yields about 480,000 clones, around 79% seen once. Material for sequencing was PBMCs. The receptor set was obtained from a woman aged 40 to 49 in good health. Some clones in this sample may be carry-over from other donors' samples.

The J gene is TRBJ2-1, the V gene TRBV6-6, with a weak D call TRBD2 (5 bases). The ends were cut back, 2 bases at V and 3 bases at J, with 8 bases in the middle. Germline lookup yields CDR1 MNHNY and CDR2 SVGAGI (reference sequence). The CDR3 covers 14 residues. The CDR3 here is CASSYERIYNEQFF. DNA of the CDR3: TGTGCCAGCAGTTACGAGCGGATCTACAATGAGCAGTTCTTC.

CDR3 in amino acids: CASSNRGDEQFF. For the CDR3, the DNA is TGTGCCAGCTCAAACAGGGGCGATGAGCAGTTCTTC. This chain connects TRBV18 to TRBJ2-1; 7 bases line up with TRBD1. Trimming removed 5 bases from V and 8 bases from J; junction bases left unmatched: 3. CDR3 length: 12 amino acids. Germline lookup yields CDR1 KGHSH and CDR2 LQKENI.

This clone came up many times. The sample has other DNA sequences that encode this CDR3 too. Here the CDR3 DNA reads TGTGCCAGCAGTTCGGGACAGGGGGCGCGCCAGCCCCAGCATTTT. The encoded protein is CASSSGQGARQPQHF. V is TRBV28 and J is TRBJ1-5; 12 bases are a match to TRBD1. CDR1 is MDHEN and CDR2 is SYDVKM in the germline V gene. There are 15 residues in the CDR3. V lost 4 bases, J lost 7 bases, and 5 bases stayed unmatched. Based on the CDR3 plus reference TRBV28 and TRBJ1-5, the full variable domain is DVKVTQSSRYLVKRTGEKVFLECVQDMDHENMFWYRQDPGLGLRLIYFSYDVKMKEKGDIPEGYSVSREKKERFSLILESASTNQTSMYLCASSSGQGARQPQHFGDGTRLSIL.

This chain uses TRBV6-5 with TRBJ2-7, with D possibly TRBD1 on 6 matching bases. CDR1 and CDR2 (germline): MNHEY, SVGAGI. CDR3 length: 12 amino acids. Trimming left V 5 bases short and J 2 bases short, with 7 bases between. CDR3 sequence (DNA): TGTGCCAGCAGTAGGACAGCCTACGAGCAGTACTTC. Its protein product is CASSRTAYEQYF.

The rearrangement joins TRBV6-6 to TRBJ1-4; 7 bases fit TRBD1. The CDR3 spans 14 residues. CDR1 and CDR2 from the germline V gene are MNHNY and SVGAGI (reference sequence). V lost 7 bases to trimming and J lost 4 bases; unmatched junction nucleotides: 6. The CDR3 nucleotides read TGTGCCAGCACTACACAGGGGTTTAATGAAAAACTGTTTTTT. It yields the protein CASTTQGFNEKLFF.

There are a few counts of this clone. This chain joins TRBV28 and TRBJ1-1, with 8 positions matching TRBD1. Germline CDR1 reads MDHEN; CDR2 reads SYDVKM. J lost 0 bases, V lost 1 base, and 10 bases had no gene match. The CDR3 contains 18 residues. The CDR3 loop reads CASSLYISADRVNTEAFF. CDR3 nucleotide sequence: TGTGCCAGCAGTTTATATATTTCGGCGGACAGGGTGAACACTGAAGCTTTCTTT.

The chain couples TRBV27 to TRBJ2-7; weak D call: TRBD1 (5 bases). V dropped 5 bases and J dropped 3 bases, with 11 bases sitting between them. CDR1 is MNHEY and CDR2 is SMNVEV in the germline V gene (reference sequence). The CDR3 extends over 13 amino acids. CDR3 in DNA: TGTGCCAGCAGTACAACAGGTTTCTACGAGCAGTACTTC. It translates to CASSTTGFYEQYF.

This chain links TRBV28 with TRBJ1-4; 7 bases are a match to TRBD1. The V gene's germline CDR1 is MDHEN and CDR2 SYDVKM. The CDR3 has 17 residues. With 6 bases clipped from V and 7 bases from J, the junction kept 17 bases outside the gene matches. CDR3 protein: CASRPFYSTGFSEKLFF. Here the CDR3 DNA reads TGTGCCAGCAGACCTTTTTATTCGACAGGGTTTTCTGAAAAACTGTTTTTT.

V and J are TRBV25-1 and TRBJ1-4; a weak D match, TRBD1 (5 bases). The germline gives CDR1 MGHDK, CDR2 SYGVNS. The V end lost 3 bases, the J end lost 7 bases, and 12 bases lay between the germline ends. This CDR3 is 14 amino acids long. CDR3 sequence (DNA): TGTGCCAGCAGTGATCCCCAGGGTAGTGAAAAACTGTTTTTT. This encodes CASSDPQGSEKLFF.

The chain uses TRBV6-5 and TRBJ1-5; TRBD1 matches 8 bases. CDR3 length equals 14 residues. V lost 5 bases to trimming and J lost 2 bases; unmatched junction nucleotides: 2. Germline-derived CDR1 and CDR2 are MNHEY and SVGAGI. In DNA, the CDR3 is TGTGCCAGCAGTCCGACAGGGGGCAATCAGCCCCAGCATTTT. It is translated as CASSPTGGNQPQHF.

This clone was recorded a few times. The chain uses TRBV7-9 and TRBJ2-7; TRBD2 aligns across 7 bases. Germline V lookup: CDR1 SEHNR, CDR2 FQNEAQ (reference sequence). The J segment lost 4 bases and the V segment lost 10 bases, leaving 7 bases of the junction unmatched. The CDR3 totals 12 residues. CDR3 bases: TGTGCCACGGGAGGCCCAGGGTACGAGCAGTACTTC. Its protein product is CATGGPGYEQYF.

This clone is a singleton in its sample. CDR3 coding DNA: TGTGCCAGCAGCCAAGATACTAGCAAGGAGACCCAGTACTTC. Encoded protein: CASSQDTSKETQYF. This chain uses TRBV4-2 with TRBJ2-5; D may be TRBD2 (6 bases). Trimming removed 0 bases at V and 5 bases at J, with 10 bases between. Germline loops: CDR1 LGHNA, CDR2 YNFKEQ. CDR3 length: 14 amino acids.